This TCR beta chain was retrieved from a study of PD-L1 blockade in urothelial cancer. Study overall: Atezolizumab (1,200 mg intravenously every 3 weeks) began in about 2014 for patients.

Unmatched junction bases numbered 6, after V lost 6 bases and J lost 4 bases. There are 14 residues in the CDR3. In germline, CDR1 is SQVTM, CDR2 ANQGSEA. Documented time point: pretreatment peripheral blood. Clones were sequenced by immunoSEQ multiplex PCR, and TCRdb holds only the in-frame ones, with some missing. The table has around 35,000 clones, 84% seen once. Sequenced here: PBMCs, sampled around atezolizumab (anti-PD-L1) treatment. This sequence originates from a man in his 60s with urothelial cancer. The chain recombines TRBV29-1 with TRBJ1-2; 12 bases map to TRBD1. CDR3 in amino acids: CSVGTGGFGYGYTF. The CDR3, as DNA: TGCAGCGTCGGGACAGGGGGCTTCGGCTATGGCTACACCTTC.